This T cell receptor beta chain emerged from a study of a mutant IDH1 vaccine in newly diagnosed glioma. The overall study: With temozolomide cycles, or 4-6 weeks after radiotherapy alone, vaccination was started. Patients were pretreated with radiotherapy, temozolomide, or both, mostly both. Treated patients, averaging 40.4 years, were approximately 60% male and roughly 38% female.

With respect to this clone: What it binds is unknown.

The length of the CDR3 is 16 residues. Losses at the gene ends were 7 bases for V and 1 base for J; bases not matched to a gene: 12. CDR1 is SNHLY, CDR2 FYNNEI, per germline. Time point defined: week 5, during vaccination. The study gave 300 ug of mutant IDH1 20-mer peptide per vaccine dose, with topical imiquimod. Libraries were prepared by immunoSEQ multiplex PCR; TCRdb keeps only in-frame clonotypes and omits some of them. The sample has around 36,000 clones; more than 85% are singletons. The receptor was derived from a man in his fifties or sixties with glioma. The chain combines TRBV2 with TRBJ1-2; 7 positions agree with TRBD1. The sample consisted of PBMCs, taken from a glioma patient whose treatment included an IDH1 peptide vaccine. The CDR3 region has the DNA TGTGCCAGCATTAAACCACCGGGACAGATTAACTATGGCTACACCTTC. Protein sequence: CASIKPPGQINYGYTF.